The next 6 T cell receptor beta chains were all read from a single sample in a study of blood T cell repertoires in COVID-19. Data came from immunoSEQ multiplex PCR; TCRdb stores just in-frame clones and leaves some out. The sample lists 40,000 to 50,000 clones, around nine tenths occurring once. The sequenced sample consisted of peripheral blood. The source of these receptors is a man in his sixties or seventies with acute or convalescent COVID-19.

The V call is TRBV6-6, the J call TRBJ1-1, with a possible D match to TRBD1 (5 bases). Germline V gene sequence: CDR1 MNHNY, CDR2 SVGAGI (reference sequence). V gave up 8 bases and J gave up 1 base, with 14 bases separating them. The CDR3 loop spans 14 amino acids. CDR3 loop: CASHTGLKNTEAFF. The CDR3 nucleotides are TGTGCCAGCCACACGGGACTCAAGAACACTGAAGCTTTCTTT.

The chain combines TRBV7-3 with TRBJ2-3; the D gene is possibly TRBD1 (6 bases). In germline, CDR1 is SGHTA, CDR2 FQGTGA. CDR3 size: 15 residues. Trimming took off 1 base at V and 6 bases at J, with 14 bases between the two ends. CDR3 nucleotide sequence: TGTGCCAGCAGCTTAAATGTGGGGGCGTCGGATACGCAGTATTTT. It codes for CASSLNVGASDTQYF.

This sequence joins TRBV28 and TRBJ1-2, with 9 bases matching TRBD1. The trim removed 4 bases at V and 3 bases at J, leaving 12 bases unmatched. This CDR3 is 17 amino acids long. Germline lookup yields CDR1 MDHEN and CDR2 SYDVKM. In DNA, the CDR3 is TGTGCCAGCAGTTCGTCTCCGGGACAGGGCTATCACTATGGCTACACCTTC. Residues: CASSSSPGQGYHYGYTF.

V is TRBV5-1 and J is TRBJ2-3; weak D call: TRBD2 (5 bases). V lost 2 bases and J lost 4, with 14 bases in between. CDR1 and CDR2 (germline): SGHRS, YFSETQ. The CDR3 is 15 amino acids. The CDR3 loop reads CASSLLGSSPDTQYF. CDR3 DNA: TGCGCCAGCAGCTTACTAGGTTCATCCCCAGATACGCAGTATTTT.

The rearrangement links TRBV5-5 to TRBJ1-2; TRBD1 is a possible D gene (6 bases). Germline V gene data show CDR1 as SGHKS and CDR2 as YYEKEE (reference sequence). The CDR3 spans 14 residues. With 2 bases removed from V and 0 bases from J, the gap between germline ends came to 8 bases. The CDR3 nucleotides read TGTGCCAGCAGCTTACAGGGCCCTAACTATGGCTACACCTTC. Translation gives CASSLQGPNYGYTF.

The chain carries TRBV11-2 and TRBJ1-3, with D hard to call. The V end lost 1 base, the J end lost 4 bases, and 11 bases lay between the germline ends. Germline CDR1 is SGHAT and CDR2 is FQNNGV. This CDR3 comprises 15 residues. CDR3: CASSLVSLRGNTIYF. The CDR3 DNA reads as TGTGCCAGCAGCTTAGTTTCTTTGAGGGGAAACACCATATATTTT. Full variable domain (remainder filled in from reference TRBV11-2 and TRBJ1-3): EAGVAQSPRYKIIEKRQSVAFWCNPISGHATLYWYQQILGQGPKLLIQFQNNGVVDDSQLPKDRFSAERLKGVDSTLKIQPAKLEDSAVYLCASSLVSLRGNTIYFGEGSWLTVV.